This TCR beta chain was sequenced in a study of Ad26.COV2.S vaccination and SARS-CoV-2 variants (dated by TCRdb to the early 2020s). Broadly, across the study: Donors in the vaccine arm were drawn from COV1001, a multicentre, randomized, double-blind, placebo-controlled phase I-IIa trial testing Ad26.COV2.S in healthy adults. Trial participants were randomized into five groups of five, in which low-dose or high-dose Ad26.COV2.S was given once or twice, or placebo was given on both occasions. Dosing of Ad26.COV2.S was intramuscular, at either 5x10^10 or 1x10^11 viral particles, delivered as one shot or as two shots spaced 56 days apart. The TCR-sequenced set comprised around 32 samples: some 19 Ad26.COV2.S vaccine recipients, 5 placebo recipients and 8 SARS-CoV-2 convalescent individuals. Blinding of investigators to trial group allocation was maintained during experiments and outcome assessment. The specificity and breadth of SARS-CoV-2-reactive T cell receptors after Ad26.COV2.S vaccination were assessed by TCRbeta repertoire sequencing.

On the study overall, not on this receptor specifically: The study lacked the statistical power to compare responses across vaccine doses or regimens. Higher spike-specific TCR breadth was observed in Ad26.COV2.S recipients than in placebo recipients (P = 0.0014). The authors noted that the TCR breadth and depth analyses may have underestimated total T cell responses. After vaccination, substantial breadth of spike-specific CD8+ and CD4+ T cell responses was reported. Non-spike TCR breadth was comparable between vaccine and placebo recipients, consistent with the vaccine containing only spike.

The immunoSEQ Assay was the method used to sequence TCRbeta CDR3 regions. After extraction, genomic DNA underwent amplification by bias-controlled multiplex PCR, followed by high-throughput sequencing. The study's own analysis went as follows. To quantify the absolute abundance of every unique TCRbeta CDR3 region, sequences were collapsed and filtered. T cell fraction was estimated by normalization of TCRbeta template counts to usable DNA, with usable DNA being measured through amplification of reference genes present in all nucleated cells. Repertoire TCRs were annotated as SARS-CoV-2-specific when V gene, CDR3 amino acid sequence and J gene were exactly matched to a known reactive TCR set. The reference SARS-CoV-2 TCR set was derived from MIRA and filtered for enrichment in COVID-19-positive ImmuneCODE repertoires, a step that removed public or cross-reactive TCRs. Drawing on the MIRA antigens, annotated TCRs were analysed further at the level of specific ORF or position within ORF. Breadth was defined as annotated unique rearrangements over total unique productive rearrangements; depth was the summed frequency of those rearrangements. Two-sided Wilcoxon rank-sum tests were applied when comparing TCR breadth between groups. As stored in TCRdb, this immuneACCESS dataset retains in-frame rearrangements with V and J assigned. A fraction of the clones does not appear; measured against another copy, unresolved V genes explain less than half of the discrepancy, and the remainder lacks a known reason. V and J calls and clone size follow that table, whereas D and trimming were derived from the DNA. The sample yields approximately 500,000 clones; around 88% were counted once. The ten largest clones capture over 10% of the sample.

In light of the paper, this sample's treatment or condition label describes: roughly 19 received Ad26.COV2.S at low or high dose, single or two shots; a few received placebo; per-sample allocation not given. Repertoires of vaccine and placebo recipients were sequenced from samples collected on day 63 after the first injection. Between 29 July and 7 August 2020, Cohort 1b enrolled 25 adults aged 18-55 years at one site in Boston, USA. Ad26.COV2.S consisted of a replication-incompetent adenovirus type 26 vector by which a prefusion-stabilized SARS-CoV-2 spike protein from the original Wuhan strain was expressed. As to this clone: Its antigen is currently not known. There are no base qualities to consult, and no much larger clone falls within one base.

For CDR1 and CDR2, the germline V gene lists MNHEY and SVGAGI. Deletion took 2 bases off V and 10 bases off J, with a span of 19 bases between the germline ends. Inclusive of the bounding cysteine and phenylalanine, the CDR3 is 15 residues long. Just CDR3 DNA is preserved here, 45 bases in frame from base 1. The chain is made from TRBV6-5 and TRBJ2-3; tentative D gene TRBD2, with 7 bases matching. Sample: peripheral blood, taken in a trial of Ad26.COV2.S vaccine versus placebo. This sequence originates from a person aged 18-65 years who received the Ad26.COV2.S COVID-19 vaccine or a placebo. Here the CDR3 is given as CASSYPTSRGGAQYF. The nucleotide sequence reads TGTGCCAGCAGTTACCCGACCTCGAGGGGGGGTGCGCAGTATTTT.